The next 3 T cell receptor beta chains were all read from a single sample in a study of blood T cells in healthy people across ages. Sample-barcoded 5' priming and a J-beta primer mix drove a second PCR of about 7 to 12 cycles. TCRdb reprocessed the 5' RACE reads with MiXCR, giving one entry per CDR3 protein. The data contain roughly 570,000 distinct CDR3 sequences, 25% to 30% of them seen just once; the ten biggest clones take up approximately 17%. Specimen: blood. The receptors were gathered from an older woman in good health.

The chain couples TRBV7-2 to TRBJ2-1, with D unclear. The CDR3 contains 16 residues. CDR1 is SGHTA, CDR2 FQGNSA, per germline. Trimming shortened V by 5 bases and J by 1 base, and 15 bases separated the two germline ends. The CDR3 bases are TGTGCCAGCAGCCTCAGTGGTTCCCTATCCTACAATGAGCAGTTCTTC. It translates to CASSLSGSLSYNEQFF.

V and J are TRBV5-6 and TRBJ1-2, with D possibly being TRBD1 (5 bases). This CDR3 has 14 residues. Germline loops: CDR1 SGHDT, CDR2 YYEEEE. The V and J ends lost 1 base and 6 bases respectively, with 13 bases between them. The DNA for the CDR3 is TGTGCCAGCAGCTTGACGGTGGGGGGAGATGGCTACACCTTC. This translates into CASSLTVGGDGYTF. Variable domain in full (rest from reference TRBV5-6 and TRBJ1-2): DAGVTQSPTHLIKTRGQQVTLRCSPKSGHDTVSWYQQALGQGPQFIFQYYEEEERQRGNFPDRFSGHQFPNYSSELNVNALLLGDSALYLCASSLTVGGDGYTFGSGTRLTVV.

This clonotype was found a few times. The J gene is TRBJ1-5, the V gene TRBV27; D may be TRBD1 (5 bases). V lost 6 bases and J lost 8, with 20 bases in between. Per the germline V gene, CDR1 is MNHEY and CDR2 is SMNVEV (reference sequence). This CDR3 comprises 15 residues. The CDR3 protein is CASSQIGTPLEPQHF. As DNA, the CDR3 is TGTGCCAGCAGCCAGATAGGGACGCCGTTAGAGCCCCAGCATTTT.